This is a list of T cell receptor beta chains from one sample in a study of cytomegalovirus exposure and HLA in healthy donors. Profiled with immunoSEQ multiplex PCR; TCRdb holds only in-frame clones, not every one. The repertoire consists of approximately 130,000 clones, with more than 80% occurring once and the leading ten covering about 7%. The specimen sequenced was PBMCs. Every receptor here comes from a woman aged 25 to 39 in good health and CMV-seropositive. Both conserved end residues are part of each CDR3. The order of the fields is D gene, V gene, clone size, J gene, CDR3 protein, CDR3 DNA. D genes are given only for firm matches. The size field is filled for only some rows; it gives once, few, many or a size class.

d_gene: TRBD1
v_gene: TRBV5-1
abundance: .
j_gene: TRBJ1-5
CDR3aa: CASSSLYRGQGLNQPQHF
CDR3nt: TGCGCCAGCAGTTCGCTTTACAGGGGCCAGGGATTGAATCAGCCCCAGCATTTT

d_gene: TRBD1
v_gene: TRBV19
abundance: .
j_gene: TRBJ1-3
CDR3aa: CASSTPGQGARNTIYF
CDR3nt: TGTGCCAGTAGTACCCCCGGACAGGGGGCGCGAAACACCATATATTTT

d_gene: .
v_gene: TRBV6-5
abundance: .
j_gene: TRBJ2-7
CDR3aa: CASSRLGGYEQYF
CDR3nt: TGTGCCAGCAGTAGACTCGGAGGGTACGAGCAGTACTTC

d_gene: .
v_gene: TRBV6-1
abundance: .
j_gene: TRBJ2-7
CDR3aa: CASNLGHSYEQYF
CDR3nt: TGTGCCAGCAATTTGGGACATAGCTACGAGCAGTACTTC

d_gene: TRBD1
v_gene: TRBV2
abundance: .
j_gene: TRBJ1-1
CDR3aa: CASSEEGQGPQTF
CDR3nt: TGTGCCAGCAGTGAAGAGGGACAGGGACCGCAGACCTTT

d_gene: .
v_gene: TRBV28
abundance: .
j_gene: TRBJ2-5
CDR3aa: CASSLGREGETQYF
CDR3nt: TGTGCCAGCAGTTTGGGGAGAGAAGGAGAGACCCAGTACTTC

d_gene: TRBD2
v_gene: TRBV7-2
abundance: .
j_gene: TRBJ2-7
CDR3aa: CASSVSGRAGNEQYF
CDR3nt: TGTGCCAGCAGCGTTAGCGGGAGGGCCGGCAACGAGCAGTACTTC

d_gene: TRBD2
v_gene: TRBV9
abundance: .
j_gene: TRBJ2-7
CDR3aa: CASSVVGLAGDEQYF
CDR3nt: TGTGCCAGCAGCGTCGTCGGTCTAGCGGGAGACGAGCAGTACTTC

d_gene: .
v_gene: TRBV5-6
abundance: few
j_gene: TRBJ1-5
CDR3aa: CASSLAADYSNQPQHF
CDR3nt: TGTGCCAGCAGCTTGGCGGCGGATTATAGCAATCAGCCCCAGCATTTT

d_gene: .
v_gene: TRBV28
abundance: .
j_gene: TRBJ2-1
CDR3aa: CASSLLAGQVYEQFF
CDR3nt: TGTGCCAGCAGTTTACTAGCGGGACAGGTATATGAGCAGTTCTTC

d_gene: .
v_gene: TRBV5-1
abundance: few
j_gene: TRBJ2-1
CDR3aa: CASSFVYAPSSEQFF
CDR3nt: TGCGCCAGCAGCTTCGTCTACGCCCCAAGTAGTGAGCAGTTCTTC

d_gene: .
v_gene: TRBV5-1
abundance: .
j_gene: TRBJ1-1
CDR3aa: CASSFEGGTEAFF
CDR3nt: TGCGCCAGCAGCTTCGAAGGGGGCACTGAAGCTTTCTTT

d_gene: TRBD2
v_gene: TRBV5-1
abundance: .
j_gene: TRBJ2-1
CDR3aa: CASSLMGGSDEQFF
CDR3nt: TGCGCCAGCAGCTTGATGGGCGGGAGCGACGAGCAGTTCTTC

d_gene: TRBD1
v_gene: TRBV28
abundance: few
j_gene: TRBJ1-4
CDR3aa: CASREGTANNEKLFF
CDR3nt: TGTGCCAGCAGGGAAGGGACAGCTAATAATGAAAAACTGTTTTTT

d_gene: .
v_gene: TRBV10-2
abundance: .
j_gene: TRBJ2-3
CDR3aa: CASSDTIAAQVTDTQYF
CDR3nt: TGCGCCAGCAGCGACACAATAGCGGCGCAAGTCACAGATACGCAGTATTTT

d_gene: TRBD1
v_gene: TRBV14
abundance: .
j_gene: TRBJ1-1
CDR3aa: CASSQDFGTGAFF
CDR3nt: TGTGCCAGCAGCCAAGATTTCGGGACAGGAGCTTTCTTT

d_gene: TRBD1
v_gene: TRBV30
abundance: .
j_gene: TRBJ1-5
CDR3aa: CAWSATGGGQPQHF
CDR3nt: TGTGCCTGGAGTGCAACAGGGGGGGGTCAGCCCCAGCATTTT

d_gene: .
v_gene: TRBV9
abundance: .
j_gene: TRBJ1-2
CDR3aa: CASSLQGGGFNGYTF
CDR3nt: TGTGCCAGCAGCCTACAGGGTGGAGGCTTCAATGGCTACACCTTC

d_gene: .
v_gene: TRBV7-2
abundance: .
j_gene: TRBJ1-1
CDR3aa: CASSSSQNTEAFF
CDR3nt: TGTGCCAGCAGCTCCTCACAGAACACTGAAGCTTTCTTT

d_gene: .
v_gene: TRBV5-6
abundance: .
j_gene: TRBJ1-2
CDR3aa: CASSLEVRGNYGYTF
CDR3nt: TGTGCCAGCAGCCTCGAGGTGAGAGGAAACTATGGCTACACCTTC

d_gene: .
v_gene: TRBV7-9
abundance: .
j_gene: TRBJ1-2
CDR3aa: CASSQGSSYGYTF
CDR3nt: TGTGCCAGCAGCCAGGGGTCCAGCTATGGCTACACCTTC

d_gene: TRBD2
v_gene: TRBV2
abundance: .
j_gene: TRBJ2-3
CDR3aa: CASSERASGGSDTQYF
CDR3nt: TGTGCCAGCAGTGAGAGGGCTAGCGGGGGGTCAGATACGCAGTATTTT

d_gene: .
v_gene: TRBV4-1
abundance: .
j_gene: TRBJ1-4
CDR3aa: CASSPRSPNEKLFF
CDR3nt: TGCGCCAGCAGCCCAAGAAGCCCTAATGAAAAACTGTTTTTT

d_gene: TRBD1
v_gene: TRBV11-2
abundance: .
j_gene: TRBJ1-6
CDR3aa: CASSLGQGSYNSPLHF
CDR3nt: TGTGCCAGCAGCCTGGGACAGGGGAGTTATAATTCACCCCTCCACTTT

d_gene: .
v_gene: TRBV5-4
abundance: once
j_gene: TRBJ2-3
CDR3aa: CASSFPLETDTQYF
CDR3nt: TGTGCCAGCAGCTTCCCCCTTGAGACAGATACGCAGTATTTT

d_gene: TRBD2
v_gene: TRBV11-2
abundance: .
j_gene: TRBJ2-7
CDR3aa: CASSLGWGTSGVEQYF
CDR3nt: TGTGCCAGCAGCTTGGGGTGGGGGACTAGTGGAGTTGAGCAGTACTTC

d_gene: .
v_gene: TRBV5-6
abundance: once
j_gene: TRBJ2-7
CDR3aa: CASSLGQLGHYEQYF
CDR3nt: TGTGCCAGCAGCTTAGGACAGCTCGGTCACTACGAGCAGTACTTC

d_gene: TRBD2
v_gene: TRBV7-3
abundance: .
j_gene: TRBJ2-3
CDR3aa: CASSFIAGGTDTQYF
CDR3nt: TGTGCCAGCAGCTTTATAGCGGGTGGAACAGATACGCAGTATTTT

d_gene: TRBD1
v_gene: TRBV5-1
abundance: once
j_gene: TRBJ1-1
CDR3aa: CASSLGRTGGTEAFF
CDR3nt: TGCGCCAGCAGCTTGGGACGGACAGGGGGAACTGAAGCTTTCTTT

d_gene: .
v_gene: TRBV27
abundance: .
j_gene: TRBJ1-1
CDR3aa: CASIPYRAVNTEAFF
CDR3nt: TGTGCCAGCATTCCCTACAGGGCAGTGAACACTGAAGCTTTCTTT

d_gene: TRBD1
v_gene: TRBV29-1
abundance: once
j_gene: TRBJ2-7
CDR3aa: CSVRDRVPYEQYF
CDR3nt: TGCAGCGTTAGGGACAGGGTTCCCTACGAGCAGTACTTC

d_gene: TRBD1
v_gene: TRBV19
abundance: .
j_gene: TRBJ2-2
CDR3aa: CASSPRGIPTGELFF
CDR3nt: TGTGCCAGTAGTCCCAGGGGGATCCCTACCGGGGAGCTGTTTTTT

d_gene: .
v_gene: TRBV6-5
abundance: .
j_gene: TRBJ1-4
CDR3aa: CASSYYLEEKLFF
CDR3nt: TGTGCCAGCAGTTACTACCTGGAGGAAAAACTGTTTTTT

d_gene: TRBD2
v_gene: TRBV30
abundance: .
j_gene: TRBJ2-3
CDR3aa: CAWRLAGGVDTQYF
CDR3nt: TGTGCCTGGAGGCTAGCGGGGGGGGTAGATACGCAGTATTTT

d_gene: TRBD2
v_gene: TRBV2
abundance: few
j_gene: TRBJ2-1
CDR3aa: CASSEDSGGPYNEQFF
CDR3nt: TGTGCCAGCAGTGAAGACAGCGGGGGGCCGTACAATGAGCAGTTCTTC

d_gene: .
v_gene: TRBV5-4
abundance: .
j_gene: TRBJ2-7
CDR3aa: CASSFGGSSYEQYF
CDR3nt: TGTGCCAGCAGCTTCGGCGGAAGCTCCTACGAGCAGTACTTC

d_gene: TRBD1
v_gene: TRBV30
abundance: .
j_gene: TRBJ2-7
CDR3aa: CASHRQGYEQYF
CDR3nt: TGTGCCTCTCATAGACAGGGGTACGAGCAGTACTTC

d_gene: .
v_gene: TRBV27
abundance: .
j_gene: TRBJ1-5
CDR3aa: CASRTTLAIGNQPQHF
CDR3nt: TGTGCCAGCAGGACAACCCTTGCGATCGGAAATCAGCCCCAGCATTTT

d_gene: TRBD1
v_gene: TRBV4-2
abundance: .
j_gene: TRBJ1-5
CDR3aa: CASSHLKGTAEAQHF
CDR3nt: TGTGCCAGCAGCCACCTTAAAGGGACAGCAGAGGCCCAGCATTTT

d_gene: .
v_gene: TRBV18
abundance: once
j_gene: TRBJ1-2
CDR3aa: CASSPGGRGNYGYTF
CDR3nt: TGTGCCAGCTCACCAGGAGGGAGAGGAAACTATGGCTACACCTTC

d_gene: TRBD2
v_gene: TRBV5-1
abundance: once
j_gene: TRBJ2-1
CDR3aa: CASRRGTSGYNEQFF
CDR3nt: TGCGCCAGCAGACGCGGGACTAGCGGGTACAATGAGCAGTTCTTC

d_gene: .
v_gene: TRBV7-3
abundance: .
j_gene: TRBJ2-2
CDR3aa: CASSYQGSTGELFF
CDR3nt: TGTGCCAGCAGCTATCAGGGCAGCACCGGGGAGCTGTTTTTT

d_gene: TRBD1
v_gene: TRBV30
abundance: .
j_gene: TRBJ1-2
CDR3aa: CARWARGQLYGYTF
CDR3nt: TGTGCTCGTTGGGCGAGGGGACAGCTCTATGGCTACACCTTC

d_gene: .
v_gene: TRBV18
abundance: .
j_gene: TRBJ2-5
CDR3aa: CASSPGGLETQYF
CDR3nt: TGTGCCAGCTCACCAGGGGGGTTGGAGACCCAGTACTTC

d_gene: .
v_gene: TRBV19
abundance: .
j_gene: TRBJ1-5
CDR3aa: CASSISRVSNQPQHF
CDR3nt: TGTGCCAGTAGTATAAGCAGGGTGTCGAATCAGCCCCAGCATTTT

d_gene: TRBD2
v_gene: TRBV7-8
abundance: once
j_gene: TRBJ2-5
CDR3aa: CASSSSRGVQETQYF
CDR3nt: TGTGCCAGCAGCTCTTCGCGGGGGGTACAAGAGACCCAGTACTTC

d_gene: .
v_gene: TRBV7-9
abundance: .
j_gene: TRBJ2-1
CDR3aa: CASRVGGGGNEQFF
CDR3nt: TGTGCCAGCCGCGTGGGGGGAGGGGGGAATGAGCAGTTCTTC

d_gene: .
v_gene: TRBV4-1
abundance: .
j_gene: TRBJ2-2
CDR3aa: CASSQEGENTGELFF
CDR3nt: TGCGCCAGCTCCCAGGAAGGGGAAAACACCGGGGAGCTGTTTTTT